Listed here are 6 T cell receptor beta chains from one sample, sequenced in a study of shared clonotypes between healthy human individuals. Repertoires were generated with immunoSEQ multiplex PCR, while TCRdb's copy carries only in-frame clones and drops some. The sample shows about 1.9 million clones, roughly 93% of them seen only once. Terminally differentiated effector memory CD45RA+ cells were excluded from the naive CD8 cells, which were CD45RO-negative and positively selected for CCR7. Material: naive CD8+ T cells from PBMCs. Source of these receptors: a man between 18 and 35 years old in good health. Some clones in this sample may be carry-over from other donors' samples.

The chain is built from TRBV30 and TRBJ2-7; D not resolved. V was shortened by 7 bases and J by 0 bases, with 13 bases between the two germline ends. The length of the CDR3 is 13 residues. Germline V gene sequence: CDR1 GTSNPN, CDR2 SVGIG (reference sequence). As DNA, the CDR3 is TGTGCCTCCAGAACTGGCAGCTCCTACGAGCAGTACTTC. Translation: CASRTGSSYEQYF.

CDR3 in amino acids: CASSFRAADYEQYF. As DNA, the CDR3 is TGTGCCAGCAGTTTTCGGGCCGCAGACTACGAGCAGTACTTC. This chain connects TRBV28 to TRBJ2-7; no firm D call. The V end lost 3 bases, the J end lost 3 bases, and 12 bases lay between the germline ends. The germline V gene encodes CDR1 MDHEN and CDR2 SYDVKM. CDR3 length: 14 amino acids. The variable domain in full, with the rest retrieved from reference TRBV28 and TRBJ2-7, is DVKVTQSSRYLVKRTGEKVFLECVQDMDHENMFWYRQDPGLGLRLIYFSYDVKMKEKGDIPEGYSVSREKKERFSLILESASTNQTSMYLCASSFRAADYEQYFGPGTRLTVT.

On this clone: The same CDR3 arises from other DNA sequences in this sample as well. This chain links TRBV11-2 with TRBJ2-1; 10 positions agree with TRBD2. This CDR3 region has 16 residues. In germline, CDR1 is SGHAT, CDR2 FQNNGV. J gave up 4 bases and V 5 bases, and 8 bases lay outside the gene matches. The CDR3 region has the DNA TGTGCCAGCAGCCTCAGCAGGACTAGCGGTTACAATGAGCAGTTCTTC. Translated: CASSLSRTSGYNEQFF.

This chain connects TRBV2 to TRBJ1-2, with 9 bases aligning to TRBD1. With 6 bases clipped from V and 3 bases from J, the junction kept 5 bases outside the gene matches. Germline loops: CDR1 SNHLY, CDR2 FYNNEI. The CDR3 sequence is 14 residues long. The CDR3 DNA follows: TGTGCCAGCAGAATAGACAGGGGGTACTATGGCTACACCTTC. Encoded protein: CASRIDRGYYGYTF.

The chain recombines TRBV2 with TRBJ2-3; tentative D call: TRBD1 (5 bases). CDR1 is SNHLY and CDR2 is FYNNEI in the germline V gene. CDR3 length equals 14 residues. Deletions cut 6 bases from V and 6 bases from J, with 16 bases between. CDR3 nucleotides: TGTGCCAGCAGCGGACACCTCAGGCAGGATACGCAGTATTTT. This sequence encodes CASSGHLRQDTQYF.

The chain carries TRBV7-9 and TRBJ1-2; D is uncertain. The germline CDR1 and CDR2 sequences are SEHNR and FQNEAQ (reference sequence). With 1 base removed from V and 8 bases from J, the gap between germline ends came to 14 bases. The CDR3 runs 14 residues. The CDR3 nucleotides are TGTGCCAGCAGCTTAGGCCTCGCCCCGAGGGGCTACACCTTC. As protein: CASSLGLAPRGYTF.